What follows describes a single T cell receptor (beta chain). The antigen is not known. Profiling relied on immunoSEQ multiplex PCR, and the TCRdb table lists in-frame clones only, not all of them. The sample carries 100,000 or so clones, approximately 80% recorded once. CDR1 SNHLY and CDR2 FYNNEI come from the germline V gene. This CDR3 contains 13 residues. Trimming left V 7 bases short and J 7 bases short, with 14 bases between. These data belong to a study of radiotherapy plus CTLA-4 blockade in lung cancer. Study-wide results and limits: Blood TCR clones of tumor origin expanded after radiotherapy plus ipilimumab.

The rearrangement links TRBV2 to TRBJ1-5; D possibly corresponds to TRBD1 (5 bases). This TCR came from a human donor with non-small cell lung cancer that progressed on radiotherapy plus ipilimumab. The material was peripheral blood, obtained from a patient treated with radiotherapy plus ipilimumab. The chain's CDR3 is CASTNGGSQPQHF. CDR3 nucleotides: TGTGCCAGCACCAACGGGGGGAGCCAGCCCCAGCATTTT.